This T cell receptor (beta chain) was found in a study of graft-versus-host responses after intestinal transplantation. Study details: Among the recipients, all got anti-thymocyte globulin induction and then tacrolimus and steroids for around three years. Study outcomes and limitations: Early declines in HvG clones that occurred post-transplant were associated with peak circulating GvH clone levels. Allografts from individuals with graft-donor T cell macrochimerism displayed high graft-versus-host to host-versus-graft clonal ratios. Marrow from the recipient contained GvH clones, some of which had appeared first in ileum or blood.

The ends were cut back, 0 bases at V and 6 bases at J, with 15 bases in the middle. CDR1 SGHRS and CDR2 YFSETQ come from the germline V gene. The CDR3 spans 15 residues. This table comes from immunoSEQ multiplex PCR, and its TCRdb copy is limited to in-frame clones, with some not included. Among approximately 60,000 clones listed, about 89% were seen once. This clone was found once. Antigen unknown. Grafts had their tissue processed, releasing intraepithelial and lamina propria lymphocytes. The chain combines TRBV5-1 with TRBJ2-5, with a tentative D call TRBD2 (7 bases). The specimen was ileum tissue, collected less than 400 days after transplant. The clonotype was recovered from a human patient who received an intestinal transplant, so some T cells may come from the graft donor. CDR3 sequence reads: CASSLARWGGKTQYF. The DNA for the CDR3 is TGCGCCAGCAGCTTGGCCCGATGGGGGGGCAAGACCCAGTACTTC.